This T cell receptor (beta chain) was obtained from a study of cytomegalovirus exposure and HLA in healthy donors. Study conclusions and caveats: A later analysis linked a missense variant in DCLRE1C to the trimming of TCR beta V and J genes.

The study ran its PCR with 60 Vbeta and 13 Jbeta primers. Clones were read by immunoSEQ multiplex PCR, and TCRdb kept only the in-frame ones, dropping some. Of 150,000 to 250,000 clones in the sample, 85% were seen once. This clone turned up a few times. Its antigen is as yet unknown. Trimming took off 2 bases at V and 2 bases at J, with 7 bases between the two ends. Germline V gives CDR1 LNHDA, CDR2 SQIVND (reference sequence). The CDR3 has 13 residues. The chain combines TRBV19 with TRBJ2-7; D is uncertain. The TCR was taken from a woman in her 50s in good health and CMV-seronegative. Source material: PBMCs. As DNA, the CDR3 is TGTGCCAGTAGTATAACGGGTCCCTACGAGCAGTACTTC. Amino acid sequence: CASSITGPYEQYF.